This TCR beta chain was sequenced for a study of blood T cell repertoires in COVID-19. Study summary: The United States, Italy and Spain were the sources of the acute and convalescent COVID-19 samples. PBMCs, B-cell-depleted T cells, or T cells provided the cDNA or gDNA that made up the material.

The CDR3 sequence is 13 residues long. The V end was cut by 2 bases, the J end by 5 bases, with 6 bases between. CDR1 and CDR2 (germline): PRHDT, FYEKMQ (reference sequence). Measured with immunoSEQ multiplex PCR; TCRdb has only the in-frame clones, and not every one. Of more than 200,000 clones in the sample, less than 90% were seen once. The origin of this receptor is a man in his 70s with acute or convalescent COVID-19. Sequencing used peripheral blood. The J gene is TRBJ2-2, the V gene TRBV13; possibly TRBD1 for D (5 bases). The CDR3 here is CASSLQGTGELFF. The CDR3 DNA reads TGTGCCAGCAGCTTACAGGGTACCGGGGAGCTGTTTTTT.